This TCR beta chain is drawn from a study of regulatory T cells in long-lasting Graves disease (dated by TCRdb to about 2021). About the study as a whole: Newly diagnosed Graves' disease patients had taken antithyroid drugs for less than 3 months. Peripheral blood TCR sequencing and RNA sequencing compared persistent Graves' disease patients with newly diagnosed Graves' disease patients. The study was registered as a clinical trial and conducted in China. A total of roughly 33 samples were covered by TCR sequencing, comprising roughly 13 persistent and 20 or so newly diagnosed Graves' disease patients.

This clonotype occurred many times. No antigen is known for it. Base qualities are missing; no much larger clone stands one base away. Paper-wide results and their limitations: Compared with newly diagnosed patients, patients with persistent Graves' disease had lower TCR Shannon entropy and fewer highly expanded clones, which suggests clonal expansion. Only the TCR beta chain was sequenced and analyzed. Because the primary lesion, thyroid tissue, could not be accessed, the study looked at peripheral blood alone. As a limitation, the authors acknowledged that the small sample size may reduce accuracy. Persistent patients shared more public clonotypes among themselves (around 2,500) than newly diagnosed patients did (nearly 1,000).

Receptor amplification or capture employed multiplex PCR. The sequencing machine was an Illumina HiSeq 4000. CDR3 regions were amplified by Arm-PCR with iRepertoire HTBI primers to construct TCR beta libraries. Before sequencing, the PCR products went through gel purification. Under the source paper's analysis protocol: A total of fewer than 65 TRBV and 14 TRBJ segments were identified across samples and were used for gene usage analysis of CDR3 amino acid clonotypes. COPE and FqMerger were used to merge the filtered high-quality paired reads into contigs. BLAST was used to align contigs to the IMGT TRBV, TRBD and TRBJ reference genes, and CDR3 was defined following IMGT. Any clonotype with a frequency above 0.1% was classified as a highly expanded clone. Shannon entropy was used to measure repertoire diversity, and the Gini coefficient was used to measure V-J evenness. Public clonotypes were defined as clonotypes shared by more than one individual. TCRdb trimmed the raw reads at Q25, called clones with MiXCR and kept productive beta chains. Every distinct CDR3 protein forms one entry, paired with its most common genes and DNA. The V and J calls and clone size are TCRdb's, not the authors'. The sample includes about 540,000 distinct CDR3 sequences, with 13% observed a single time. The ten largest clones add up to under 10% of the sample.

Taken with the paper, the label for time point translates to: newly diagnosed GD, antithyroid drugs for less than 3 months. For both TCR sequencing and RNA sequencing, RNA was extracted from PBMCs using TRIzol. The diagnosis of Graves' disease was made according to American Thyroid Association guidelines. Patients were recruited from an endocrinology department in Xi'an, China. Each patient gave 7 to 9.5 milliliters of peripheral blood, collected in an EDTA anticoagulant tube. Ficoll Paque Plus density gradient separation was used to isolate PBMCs, and no further T cell sorting was performed. RNA quality was checked with an Agilent 2100 Bioanalyzer and agarose gel, and concentration with a NanoDrop 2000. These data were likewise used in another study, on T cells in Graves' hyperthyroidism and ophthalmopathy. As described in the second report: Graves' hyperthyroidism was defined as stable when no progression to ophthalmopathy occurred over 18 months of follow-up. The hyperthyroidism patients were between 18 and 65 years old and newly diagnosed, with a disease duration of less than 2 months. Any patient with an uncontrolled infection, another autoimmune disease, pregnancy or lactation was excluded. Diagnoses relied on clinical symptoms, serum thyroxine and TRAb, thyroid ultrasound and orbital computed tomography. A first-round RT-PCR of the TCR CDR3 used the HTBI primer set with the Qiagen OneStep RT-PCR kit. Most expanded thyroid clonotypes (frequency above 0.001) were also detected in blood, suggesting blood repertoires may reflect thyroid immune responses. A 13 V-J signature model separated ophthalmopathy from stable hyperthyroidism, with approximately 87% sensitivity and roughly 81% specificity in cross-validation and 80%/75% in testing. During validation, the model predicted progression to ophthalmopathy a median of around 7 months ahead of onset, with almost 71% sensitivity and around 72% specificity. A discovery cohort of about 100 patients, about 43 with Graves' ophthalmopathy and approximately 57 with stable Graves' hyperthyroidism, was used to find distinguishing TCR V-J signatures. Prospective prediction of ophthalmopathy was tested in an independent validation cohort consisting of some 19 hyperthyroidism patients and some 15 patients who later progressed to ophthalmopathy. The 75 to 100 discovery patients were randomly split 7:3 into training and test sets. Thyroid tissue and blood T-cell repertoires from six or seven Graves' hyperthyroidism patients were also compared in the study. Following sampling, methimazole starting at 30 mg daily was given to hyperthyroidism patients, and high-dose intravenous methylprednisolone was given to ophthalmopathy patients. A second multiplex PCR round built the libraries, followed by size selection and purification. The libraries were sequenced on an Illumina HiSeq2000 using paired-end 100 bp reads. SOAPnuke was used to process the raw data, with reads discarded if the reads contained adapters or uncalled bases, had a mean Phred below 15, or lacked an exact constant-primer or identifier match. COPE v1.2.5 was used to merge high-quality paired reads, and clonotypes were defined as unique nucleotide sequences. MiTCR v1.1 was used to align the clonotypes against IMGT TRBV, TRBD and TRBJ reference segments. Analysis was restricted to V-J combinations with a frequency above 0.0001, which covered 99% to 99.2% of repertoires. The TCS score was defined as F50 (clonal expansion) divided by E x V (chaos), with BLOSUM62-based TCRdist calculated between CDR3 peptides within each V-J. Welch's t-statistics and random forest reduced 500 to 650 V-J features to 10 to 15, which were used in a naive Bayes classifier (R e1071). No statistical method was used to fix the sample size in advance, and group allocation was not hidden from the investigators. TCR Vbeta CDR3 sequencing of 135 peripheral blood samples (under 45 ophthalmopathy, roughly 74 hyperthyroidism and around 17 progressor patients) is reported in the paper.

The TCR was taken from a man aged 25 to 40 with Graves disease. Donor details come from another sample of the same person, matched by shared clones. This specimen consisted of peripheral blood mononuclear cells (PBMCs), obtained at new diagnosis, from a patient treated with antithyroid drugs.

The CDR3 reads as follows: CASSIEGASYNEQFF. The sequenced DNA: TGTGCCAGCAGCATCGAGGGGGCCTCCTACAATGAGCAGTTCTTC. The sequence is built from TRBV7-8 and TRBJ2-1, with 7 junctional bases fitting TRBD1. Trimming leaves V shorter by 5 bases and J shorter by 0 bases, with the junction holding 4 bases beyond the gene matches. Per the germline V gene, SGHVS is the CDR1 and FQNEAQ is the CDR2. Including the terminal cysteine and phenylalanine, the CDR3 comprises 15 residues. The sequence is cut down to CDR3 DNA, 45 bases in frame from base 1.